This T cell receptor (beta chain) is from a study of T cells in localized non-small cell lung cancer. Findings of the study overall: In the blood, greater T cell density corresponded to longer overall survival. The appearance of a median about 62 of the top 100 tumor clones was seen in adjacent lung.

Sequenced by immunoSEQ multiplex PCR; TCRdb stores in-frame clones only, minus some. This sample carries about 40,000 clones, more than 85% of them seen once, and the ten largest clones take about 10%. As regards this clone: The antigen remains undetermined.

V was trimmed by 6 bases and J by 7 bases, leaving 15 bases between them. This CDR3 region has 13 residues. Germline CDR1 and CDR2: SGHTA and FQGNSA. This TCR came from a woman aged 35-70 years with stage II lung adenocarcinoma. The chain uses TRBV7-2 and TRBJ1-2; a weak D match, TRBD1 (5 bases). The starting material was PBMCs, obtained before any cancer treatment. The CDR3, as DNA: TGTGCCAGCAGTGGGGCCCCCCGGGGTGGCTACACCTTC. As protein: CASSGAPRGGYTF.